This TCR beta chain was identified during a study of CXCR3-negative and CXCR3-positive naive CD8 T cells. Germline loops: CDR1 LGHDT, CDR2 YNNKEL (reference sequence). CDR3 length: 19 amino acids. Details on this clonotype: The antigen remains unidentified.

TRB cDNA libraries were made by UMI-labeled 5' RACE. TCRdb re-called the 5' RACE reads; every CDR3 protein appears as one record, without DNA. The sample data list about 110,000 distinct CDR3 sequences. Study results and caveats: More hydrophobic TRB CDR3s were found in CXCR3-positive naive cells than in CXCR3-negative naive cells. For memory CD8+ cells diversity was much lower, but both naive subsets had comparably high diversity.

Sequenced material: naive CXCR3+ CD8+ T cells from blood. Subset of the sample: CD45RO-CCR7+CD27+CD95- naive CD8+ T cells expressing CXCR3 (TNR3+). This TCR derives from a human donor in good health. Some clones in this sample may be carry-over from other donors' samples. The chain joins TRBV3-1 to TRBJ2-3; TCRdb's assignment of TRBD1 cannot be checked, as there is no DNA. CDR3 in amino acids: CASSQDYLVTGEGTDTQYF.